The next 11 T cell receptor beta chains were all read from a single sample in a study of T cell changes during pregnancy in multiple sclerosis. Profiled with immunoSEQ multiplex PCR; TCRdb holds only in-frame clones, not every one. The data hold some 59,000 clones, with 89% observed a single time. Material: peripheral blood, obtained in the first trimester of pregnancy. Receptors were obtained from a female donor with multiple sclerosis, enrolled in a pregnancy study.

V and J are TRBV6-1 and TRBJ1-1; weak D call: TRBD1 (5 bases). There are 13 residues in the CDR3. Germline-derived CDR1 and CDR2 are MNHNS and SASEGT. The germline V and J ends were trimmed by 7 bases and 4 bases, with 13 bases remaining between them. Here the CDR3 DNA reads TGTGCCAGCACTGAGAAAAGGGGCACTGAAGCTTTCTTT. Residues: CASTEKRGTEAFF.

This sequence joins TRBV18 and TRBJ2-1; weak D call: TRBD1 (5 bases). Germline V gene data show CDR1 as KGHSH and CDR2 as LQKENI. The CDR3 spans 13 residues. Trimming removed 6 bases from V and 4 bases from J, with 10 bases in between. CDR3 nucleotides: TGTGCCAGCTCCCGTGACAGTTACAATGAGCAGTTCTTC. Amino acids: CASSRDSYNEQFF.

The J gene is TRBJ1-2, the V gene TRBV30, with 7 positions matching TRBD1. CDR3 length: 14 residues. The germline CDR1 and CDR2 sequences are GTSNPN and SVGIG (reference sequence). V shed 3 bases and J 8 bases; nucleotides not matched to a gene: 12. CDR3 protein: CAWSQTGAQGGYTF. As DNA, the CDR3 is TGTGCCTGGAGCCAGACGGGAGCACAGGGGGGCTACACCTTC.

In DNA form, the CDR3 reads TGTGCCAGCAGCGGCCAAGCAGGGTCGATCAATCAGCCCCAGCATTTT. Translation: CASSGQAGSINQPQHF. This chain links TRBV11-2 with TRBJ1-5, with D possibly matching TRBD1 (5 bases). The germline CDR1 and CDR2 sequences are SGHAT and FQNNGV. This CDR3 comprises 16 residues. V was shortened by 5 bases and J by 3 bases, with 17 bases between the two germline ends.

The DNA for the CDR3 is TGTGCCAGCAGGCTTAGCGGGAGCTCCTACGAGCAGTACTTC. Translating it yields CASRLSGSSYEQYF. The rearrangement links TRBV28 to TRBJ2-7; 9 bases map to TRBD2. This CDR3 region has 14 residues. Germline V gives CDR1 MDHEN, CDR2 SYDVKM. After removal of 6 bases from V and 0 bases from J, the junction contained 3 bases not matched to a gene. The whole variable domain, filled in from reference TRBV28 and TRBJ2-7, reads DVKVTQSSRYLVKRTGEKVFLECVQDMDHENMFWYRQDPGLGLRLIYFSYDVKMKEKGDIPEGYSVSREKKERFSLILESASTNQTSMYLCASRLSGSSYEQYFGPGTRLTVT.

The chain is built from TRBV4-1 and TRBJ2-7; D uncertain. CDR3 length equals 12 residues. V lost 0 bases, J lost 12 bases, and 12 bases lay in between. The V gene's germline CDR1 is MGHRA and CDR2 YSYEKL. CDR3 sequence reads: CASSQDQAGRYF. In DNA form, the CDR3 reads TGCGCCAGCAGCCAAGATCAGGCTGGTCGGTACTTC.

V is TRBV30 and J is TRBJ2-1; 10 bases agree with TRBD1. The V gene's germline CDR1 is GTSNPN and CDR2 SVGIG (reference sequence). V lost 3 bases and J lost 7; bases outside the gene matches: 9. The CDR3 has 15 residues. Written as DNA, the CDR3 is TGTGCCTGGAGCGCCGGGACAGGGGATTTTAATGAGCAGTTCTTC. Its translation: CAWSAGTGDFNEQFF. Full variable domain (rest looked up from reference TRBV30 and TRBJ2-1): SQTIHQWPATLVQPVGSPLSLECTVEGTSNPNLYWYRQAAGRGLQLLFYSVGIGQISSEVPQNLSASRPQDRQFILSSKKLLLSDSGFYLCAWSAGTGDFNEQFFGPGTRLTVL.

The genes are TRBV29-1 and TRBJ1-1, with D possibly TRBD1 on 6 matching bases. V lost 7 bases and J 0 bases, leaving 12 bases between the germline ends. Germline lookup yields CDR1 SQVTM and CDR2 ANQGSEA. The CDR3 contains 13 residues. This CDR3 reads CSAETGMNTEAFF. The CDR3, as DNA: TGCAGCGCCGAAACAGGGATGAACACTGAAGCTTTCTTT. Full variable domain (missing parts from reference TRBV29-1 and TRBJ1-1): SAVISQKPSRDICQRGTSLTIQCQVDSQVTMMFWYRQQPGQSLTLIATANQGSEATYESGFVIDKFPISRPNLTFSTLTVSNMSPEDSSIYLCSAETGMNTEAFFGQGTRLTVV.

The gene calls are TRBV5-6 and TRBJ2-2; D might be TRBD2 (6 bases). Germline CDR1 SGHDT, CDR2 YYEEEE. The germline V and J ends were trimmed by 2 bases and 0 bases, with 17 bases remaining between them. This CDR3 is 18 amino acids long. As DNA, the CDR3 is TGTGCCAGCAGCTTCCCCGGGAAATTAGCGGCGAACACCGGGGAGCTGTTTTTT. Translation gives CASSFPGKLAANTGELFF.

The chain recombines TRBV7-6 with TRBJ2-3; D gene uncertain. This CDR3 contains 12 residues. The germline gives CDR1 SGHVS, CDR2 FNYEAQ. The germline V and J ends were trimmed by 2 bases and 3 bases, with 3 bases remaining between them. The CDR3 sequence: CASSLRTDTQYF. Written as DNA, the CDR3 is TGTGCCAGCAGCTTACGTACAGATACGCAGTATTTT.

This sequence joins TRBV19 and TRBJ1-5; 10 bases are shared with TRBD1. The CDR3 covers 20 residues. Per germline, CDR1 LNHDA and CDR2 SQIVND (reference sequence). The V segment lost 5 bases and the J segment 0 bases; nucleotides outside the gene matches: 16. CDR3 amino acids: CASSHRRRDRGEGSNQPQHF. In DNA, the CDR3 is TGTGCCAGTAGTCATAGGCGCCGGGACAGGGGAGAGGGTAGCAATCAGCCCCAGCATTTT.